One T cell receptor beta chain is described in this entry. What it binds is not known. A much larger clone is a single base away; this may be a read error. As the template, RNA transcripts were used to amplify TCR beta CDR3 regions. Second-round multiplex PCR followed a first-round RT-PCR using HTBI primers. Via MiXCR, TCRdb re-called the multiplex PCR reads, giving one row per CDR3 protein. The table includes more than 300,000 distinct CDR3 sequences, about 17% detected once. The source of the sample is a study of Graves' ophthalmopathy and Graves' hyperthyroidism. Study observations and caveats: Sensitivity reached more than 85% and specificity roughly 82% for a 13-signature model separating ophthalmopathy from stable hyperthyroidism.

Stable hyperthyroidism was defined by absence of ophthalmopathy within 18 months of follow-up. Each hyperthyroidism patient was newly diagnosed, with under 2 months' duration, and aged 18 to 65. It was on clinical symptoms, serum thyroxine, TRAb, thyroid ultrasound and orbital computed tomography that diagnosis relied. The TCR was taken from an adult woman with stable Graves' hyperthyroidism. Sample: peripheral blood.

The CDR3 loop is CASRGTVGNTICF. DNA for the CDR3: TGTGCCAGCAGGGGGACAGTAGGAAACACCATATGTTTT. This chain uses TRBV6-1 with TRBJ1-3, with 7 bases lining up with TRBD1. The length of the CDR3 is 13 residues. CDR1 MNHNS and CDR2 SASEGT come from the germline V gene.